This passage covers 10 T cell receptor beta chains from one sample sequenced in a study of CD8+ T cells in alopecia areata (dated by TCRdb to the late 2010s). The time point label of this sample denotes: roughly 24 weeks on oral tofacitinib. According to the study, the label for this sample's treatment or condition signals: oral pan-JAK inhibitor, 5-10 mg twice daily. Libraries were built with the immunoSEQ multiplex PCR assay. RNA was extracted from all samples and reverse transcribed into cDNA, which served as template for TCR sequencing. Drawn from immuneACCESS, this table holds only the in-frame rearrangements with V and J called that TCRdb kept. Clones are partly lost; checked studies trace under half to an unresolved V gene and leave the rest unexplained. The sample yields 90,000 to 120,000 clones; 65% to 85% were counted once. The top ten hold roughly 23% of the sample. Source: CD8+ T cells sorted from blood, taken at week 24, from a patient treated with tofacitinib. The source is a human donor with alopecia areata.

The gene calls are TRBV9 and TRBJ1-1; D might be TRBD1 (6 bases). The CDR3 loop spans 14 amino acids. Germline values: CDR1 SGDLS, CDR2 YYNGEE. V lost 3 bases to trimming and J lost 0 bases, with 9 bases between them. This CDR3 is CASSGQAMNTEAFF. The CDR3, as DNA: TGTGCCAGCAGCGGACAGGCCATGAACACTGAAGCTTTCTTT.

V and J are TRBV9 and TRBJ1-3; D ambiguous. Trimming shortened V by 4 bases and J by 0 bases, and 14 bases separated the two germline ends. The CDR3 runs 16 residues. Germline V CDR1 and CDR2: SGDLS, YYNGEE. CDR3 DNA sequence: TGTGCCAGCAGCCCCCTAGGAGGGATCTCTGGAAACACCATATATTTT. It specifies CASSPLGGISGNTIYF. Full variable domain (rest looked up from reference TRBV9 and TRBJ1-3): DSGVTQTPKHLITATGQRVTLRCSPRSGDLSVYWYQQSLDQGLQFLIQYYNGEERAKGNILERFSAQQFPDLHSELNLSSLELGDSALYFCASSPLGGISGNTIYFGEGSWLTVV.

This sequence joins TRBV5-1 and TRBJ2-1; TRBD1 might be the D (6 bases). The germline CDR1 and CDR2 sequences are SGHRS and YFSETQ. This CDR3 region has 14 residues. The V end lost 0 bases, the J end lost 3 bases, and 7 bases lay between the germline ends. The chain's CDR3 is CASSLEDSYNEQFF. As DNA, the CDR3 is TGCGCCAGCAGCTTGGAGGACAGCTACAATGAGCAGTTCTTC.

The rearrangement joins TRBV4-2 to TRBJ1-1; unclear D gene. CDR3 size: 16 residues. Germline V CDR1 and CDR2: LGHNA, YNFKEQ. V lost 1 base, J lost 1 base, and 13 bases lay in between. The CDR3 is CASSQVSPGWNTEAFF. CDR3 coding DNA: TGTGCCAGCAGCCAAGTTTCTCCGGGTTGGAACACTGAAGCTTTCTTT.

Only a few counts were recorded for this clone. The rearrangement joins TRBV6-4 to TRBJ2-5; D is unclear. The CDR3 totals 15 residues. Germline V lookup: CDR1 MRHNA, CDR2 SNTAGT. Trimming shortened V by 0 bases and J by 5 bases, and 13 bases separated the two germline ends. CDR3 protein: CASSDSSTLSETQYF. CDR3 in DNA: TGTGCCAGCAGTGACTCGTCGACATTATCGGAGACCCAGTACTTC.

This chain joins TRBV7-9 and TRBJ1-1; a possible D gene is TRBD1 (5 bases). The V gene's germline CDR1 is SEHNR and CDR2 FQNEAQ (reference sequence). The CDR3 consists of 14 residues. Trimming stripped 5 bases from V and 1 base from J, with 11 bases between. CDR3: CASSQEGRNTEAFF. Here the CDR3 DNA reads TGTGCCAGCAGCCAAGAGGGGAGGAACACTGAAGCTTTCTTT.

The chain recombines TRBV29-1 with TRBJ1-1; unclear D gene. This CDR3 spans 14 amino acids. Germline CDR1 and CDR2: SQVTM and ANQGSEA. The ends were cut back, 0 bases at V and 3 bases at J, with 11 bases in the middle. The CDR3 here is CSVEDYIRDTEAFF. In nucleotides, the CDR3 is TGCAGCGTTGAAGATTACATAAGGGACACTGAAGCTTTCTTT.

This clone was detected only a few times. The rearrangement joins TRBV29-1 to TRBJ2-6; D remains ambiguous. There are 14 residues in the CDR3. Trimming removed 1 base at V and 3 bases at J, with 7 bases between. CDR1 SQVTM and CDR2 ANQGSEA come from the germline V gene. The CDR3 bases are TGCAGCGTTGAAGGGGAAATTGGGGCCAACGTCCTGACTTTC. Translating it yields CSVEGEIGANVLTF.

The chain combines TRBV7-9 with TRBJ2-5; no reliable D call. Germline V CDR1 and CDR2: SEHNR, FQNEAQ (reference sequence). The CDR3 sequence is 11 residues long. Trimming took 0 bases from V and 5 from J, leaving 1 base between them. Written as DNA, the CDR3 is TGTGCCAGCAGCTTAGCGGAGACCCAGTACTTC. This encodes CASSLAETQYF.

In DNA, the CDR3 is TGTGCCAGCAATAAGGAGGAAGAGACCCAGTACTTC. Protein product: CASNKEEETQYF. The rearrangement uses TRBV2 and TRBJ2-5, with D maybe TRBD2 (5 bases). Germline CDR1 SNHLY, CDR2 FYNNEI. Deletions cut 7 bases from V and 3 bases from J, with 9 bases between. The CDR3 spans 12 residues. Full variable domain (rest looked up from reference TRBV2 and TRBJ2-5): EPEVTQTPSHQVTQMGQEVILRCVPISNHLYFYWYRQILGQKVEFLVSFYNNEISEKSEIFDDQFSVERPDGSNFTLKIRSTKLEDSAMYFCASNKEEETQYFGPGTRLLVL.